This TCR beta chain came from a study of early T cells in non-severe SARS-CoV-2 infection. The wider study: Bulk RNA from unsorted whole blood was sequenced; chains were unpaired.

TCRdb processed the 5' RACE reads anew with MiXCR; each CDR3 protein has one entry. This repertoire shows 65,000 to 70,000 distinct CDR3 sequences, about a tenth found once; its top ten account for 6.4%. Germline values: CDR1 SGHAT, CDR2 FQNNGV. V was shortened by 0 bases and J by 0 bases, with 6 bases between the two germline ends. CDR3 length equals 16 residues. This clonotype appeared many times. The chain joins TRBV11-2 to TRBJ2-6; D ambiguous. Material: whole blood. This TCR was sampled from an adult who was a healthcare worker with PCR-confirmed SARS-CoV-2 infection or an uninfected control (not recorded which). The CDR3 loop reads CASSLDRVSGANVLTF. The CDR3 DNA follows: TGTGCCAGCAGCTTAGATCGGGTCTCTGGGGCCAACGTCCTGACTTTC.